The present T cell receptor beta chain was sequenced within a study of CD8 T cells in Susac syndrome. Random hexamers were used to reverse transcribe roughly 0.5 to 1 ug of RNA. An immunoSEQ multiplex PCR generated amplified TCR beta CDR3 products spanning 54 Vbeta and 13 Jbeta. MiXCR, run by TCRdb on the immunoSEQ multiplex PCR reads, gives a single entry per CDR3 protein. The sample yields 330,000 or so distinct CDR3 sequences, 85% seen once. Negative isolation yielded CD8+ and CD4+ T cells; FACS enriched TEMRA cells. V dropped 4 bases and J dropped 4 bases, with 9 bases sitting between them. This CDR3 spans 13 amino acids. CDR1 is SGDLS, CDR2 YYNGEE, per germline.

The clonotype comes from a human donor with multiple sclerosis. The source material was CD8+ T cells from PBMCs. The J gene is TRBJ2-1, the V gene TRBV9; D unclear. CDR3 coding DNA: TGTGCCAGCAGCATCCGAACGTACAATGAGCAGTTCTTC. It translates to CASSIRTYNEQFF.